Each of the 29 T cell receptor beta chains below was sequenced from the same sample in a study of blood T cell repertoires in COVID-19. Assay used: immunoSEQ multiplex PCR; TCRdb lists only in-frame clones, some missing. Seen here are 200,000 to 250,000 clones, over 75% observed once, and the top ten hold under 14%. Material for sequencing was peripheral blood. Receptors originate from a man aged 45 to 65 with COVID-19, enrolled during active disease.

This chain uses TRBV12-3 or TRBV12-4 with TRBJ1-1; D gene ambiguous. The V end lost 3 bases, the J end lost 11 bases, and 13 bases lay between the germline ends. There are 12 residues in the CDR3. The CDR3 nucleotides read TGTGCCAGCAGTTTCTCCATTCTAAAGGCTTTCTTT. This sequence encodes CASSFSILKAFF.

The V and J genes are TRBV27 and TRBJ2-2; 8 bases line up with TRBD2. J lost 6 bases, V lost 6 bases, and 21 bases had no gene match. CDR1 is MNHEY and CDR2 is SMNVEV in the germline V gene (reference sequence). This CDR3 contains 19 residues. The CDR3 sequence is CASSRPGLRAGVYAGELFF. DNA for the CDR3: TGTGCCAGCAGCCGCCCAGGTCTTCGAGCGGGAGTATATGCCGGGGAGCTGTTTTTT.

This chain links TRBV5-1 with TRBJ1-4, with TRBD1 identical over 10 bases. V lost 5 bases and J lost 8; bases outside the gene matches: 6. The CDR3 consists of 14 residues. Germline V gene data show CDR1 as SGHRS and CDR2 as YFSETQ. For the CDR3, the DNA is TGCGCCAGCAGATCGGACAGGGGGGAAGAAAAACTGTTTTTT. The encoded protein is CASRSDRGEEKLFF.

This clone was detected a few times. The rearrangement links TRBV9 to TRBJ1-3, with a weak D call TRBD1 (5 bases). This CDR3 has 15 amino acids. V lost 4 bases and J lost 4, with 15 bases in between. CDR1 is SGDLS and CDR2 is YYNGEE in the germline V gene. CDR3 protein: CASSPAGGSGNTIYF. The CDR3 DNA is TGTGCCAGCAGCCCCGCCGGGGGTTCCGGAAACACCATATATTTT.

The rearrangement links TRBV19 to TRBJ2-1; TRBD1 is a possible D gene (6 bases). The CDR3 has 15 residues. Trimming cost V 3 bases and J 7 bases, with 16 bases left between them. Germline lookup yields CDR1 LNHDA and CDR2 SQIVND (reference sequence). The CDR3 reads CASSISGVGMNEQFF. CDR3 bases: TGTGCCAGTAGTATTTCAGGGGTCGGTATGAATGAGCAGTTCTTC.

The chain recombines TRBV5-3 with TRBJ2-2; a possible D gene is TRBD2 (6 bases). TRBV5-3 is noted as an ORF with a role that remains uncertain. This CDR3 spans 19 amino acids. Deletions cut 1 base from V and 2 bases from J, with 21 bases between. CDR3 protein: CARSLTLGRRDSNTGELFF. Here the CDR3 DNA reads TGTGCCAGAAGCTTGACCTTAGGGAGGCGAGACAGTAACACCGGGGAGCTGTTTTTT.

This rearrangement joins TRBV25-1 to TRBJ1-1, with TRBD1 matching 10 bases. CDR3 size: 13 residues. The germline V gene has CDR1 MGHDK and CDR2 SYGVNS. The V and J ends lost 5 bases and 10 bases, in that order; junction bases with no gene match: 7. The CDR3 DNA reads TGTGCCAGCAGTAGGGGACAGGGGTTTTTAGCTTTCTTT. This translates into CASSRGQGFLAFF.

This chain connects TRBV27 to TRBJ2-5; maybe TRBD2 (5 bases). CDR1 and CDR2 from the germline V gene are MNHEY and SMNVEV (reference sequence). V lost 5 bases and J lost 1, with 17 bases in between. This CDR3 comprises 16 residues. DNA of the CDR3: TGTGCCAGCAGTCAACAACCGTCACGGGGCCAAGAGACCCAGTACTTC. Translation: CASSQQPSRGQETQYF.

The chain's CDR3 is CASSPRRWESTDTQYF. The CDR3 DNA sequence: TGTGCCAGCAGCCCAAGGAGGTGGGAGAGCACAGATACGCAGTATTTT. J is TRBJ2-3 and V is TRBV9, with D possibly matching TRBD2 (5 bases). The CDR3 loop spans 16 amino acids. The V end was cut by 4 bases, the J end by 0 bases, with 15 bases between. The V gene's germline CDR1 is SGDLS and CDR2 YYNGEE.

This clone was recorded only once. The gene calls are TRBV11-2 and TRBJ2-7; D might be TRBD2 (5 bases). Germline V CDR1 and CDR2: SGHAT, FQNNGV. Trimming stripped 4 bases from V and 3 bases from J, with 10 bases between. The CDR3 runs to 13 residues. The CDR3 DNA reads TGTGCCAGCAGCTCCAGAGGGATCTACGAGCAGTACTTC. Its protein is CASSSRGIYEQYF.

The chain links TRBV5-4 to TRBJ2-3; 12 bases line up with TRBD2. Germline trimming cut 1 base from V and 4 bases from J; bases unmatched to any gene: 7. The CDR3 runs to 17 residues. In germline, CDR1 is SGHNT, CDR2 YYREEE (reference sequence). The CDR3 region has the DNA TGTGCCAGCAGCTTGTCTAGCGGGAGGGCCAGCGCAGATACGCAGTATTTT. Translation: CASSLSSGRASADTQYF.

This clone was counted once. The V and J genes are TRBV2 and TRBJ1-2; no firm D call. Trimming cost V 3 bases and J 2 bases, with 7 bases left between them. CDR1 and CDR2 (germline): SNHLY, FYNNEI. The CDR3 runs 13 residues. The CDR3 spells CASSEYQNYGYTF. The CDR3 region has the DNA TGTGCCAGCAGTGAGTATCAGAACTATGGCTACACCTTC. Combining the CDR3 with reference TRBV2 and TRBJ1-2 gives the whole variable domain EPEVTQTPSHQVTQMGQEVILRCVPISNHLYFYWYRQILGQKVEFLVSFYNNEISEKSEIFDDQFSVERPDGSNFTLKIRSTKLEDSAMYFCASSEYQNYGYTFGSGTRLTVV.

In regard to this clone: At one end the junction does not follow the germline gene, possibly because of a read error. The chain combines TRBV5-1 with TRBJ1-2; 11 nucleotides line up with TRBD1. The CDR3 totals 15 residues. Germline CDR1 is SGHRS and CDR2 is YFSETQ. The CDR3 DNA sequence: TGCGCCAGCAGATTGGGGGACAGGGGGTTCTATGGCTACACCTTC. This sequence encodes CASRLGDRGFYGYTF.

The rearrangement joins TRBV11-2 to TRBJ2-1; D possibly corresponds to TRBD2 (7 bases). In germline, CDR1 is SGHAT, CDR2 FQNNGV. This CDR3 contains 15 residues. Trimming took 2 bases from V and 0 from J, leaving 8 bases between them. The CDR3 is CASSLRGASYNEQFF. The DNA of the CDR3 is TGTGCCAGCAGCTTACGGGGGGCCTCCTACAATGAGCAGTTCTTC.

The genes are TRBV28 and TRBJ2-7; maybe TRBD1 (5 bases). V gave up 9 bases and J gave up 2 bases, with 14 bases separating them. Germline assignment: CDR1 MDHEN and CDR2 SYDVKM. The CDR3 has 13 residues. The CDR3 loop reads CASVQWGPYEQYF. The CDR3 DNA reads as TGTGCCAGTGTCCAGTGGGGCCCCTACGAGCAGTACTTC.

A single count supports this clone. This chain links TRBV10-3 with TRBJ1-5, with TRBD1 matching over 11 bases. The CDR3 consists of 15 residues. The junction had 4 bases not matched to a gene; V was cut back by 2 bases and J by 7 bases. Germline-derived CDR1 and CDR2 are ENHRY and SYGVKD. The CDR3 DNA follows: TGTGCCATCAGTGAGGGACAGGGGGCCGGGCAGCCCCAGCATTTT. It yields the protein CAISEGQGAGQPQHF.

There are a few counts of this clone. The chain uses TRBV21-1 and TRBJ2-7; the table's D call TRBD1 went unverified against the DNA. TRBV21-1 is assigned pseudogene status. The CDR3 is made up of 16 amino acids. The CDR3 loop reads CASSKKSGTGFYEQYF. CDR3 DNA: TGTGCCAGCAGCAAAAAGTCCGGGACAGGTTTCTACGAGCAGTACTTC.

This rearrangement joins TRBV15 to TRBJ2-1, with 9 bases identical to TRBD2. The V gene's germline CDR1 is LNHNV and CDR2 YYDKDF (reference sequence). There are 15 residues in the CDR3. With V trimmed by 1 base and J by 4 bases, 2 bases remained unmatched. The CDR3 loop is CATSRGTSEYNEQFF. In DNA, the CDR3 is TGTGCCACCAGCAGAGGGACTAGCGAGTACAATGAGCAGTTCTTC.

The chain couples TRBV21-1 to TRBJ1-5. TRBV21-1 is listed as a pseudogene. The CDR3 consists of 13 residues. CDR3 loop: CASRITRGQPQHF. In DNA form, the CDR3 reads TGTGCCAGCAGAATTACCAGAGGTCAGCCCCAGCATTTT.

V is TRBV19 and J is TRBJ1-2; possibly TRBD1 for D (6 bases). V was clipped by 5 bases and J by 12 bases, with 19 bases between them. CDR3 size: 13 residues. In germline, CDR1 is LNHDA, CDR2 SQIVND (reference sequence). CDR3 amino acids: CASSPGDVTVDTF. The DNA for the CDR3 is TGTGCCAGTAGTCCAGGGGACGTCACCGTAGACACCTTC. Full variable domain (missing parts from reference TRBV19 and TRBJ1-2): DGGITQSPKYLFRKEGQNVTLSCEQNLNHDAMYWYRQDPGQGLRLIYYSQIVNDFQKGDIAEGYSVSREKKESFPLTVTSAQKNPTAFYLCASSPGDVTVDTFGSGTRLTVV.

This chain connects TRBV5-8 to TRBJ2-5, with D perhaps TRBD1 (5 bases). CDR3 length: 14 residues. Germline CDR1 reads SGHTS; CDR2 reads YDEGEE. V lost 0 bases and J 3 bases, leaving 9 bases between the germline ends. DNA for the CDR3: TGTGCCAGCAGCTTGGGGGGCCGGGAAGAGACCCAGTACTTC. Translation: CASSLGGREETQYF. Drawing the rest from reference TRBV5-8 and TRBJ2-5, the complete variable domain is EAGVTQSPTHLIKTRGQQATLRCSPISGHTSVYWYQQALGLGLQFLLWYDEGEERNRGNFPPRFSGRQFPNYSSELNVNALELEDSALYLCASSLGGREETQYFGPGTRLLVL.

The rearrangement links TRBV5-1 to TRBJ1-1; D possibly corresponds to TRBD1 (6 bases). The germline V and J ends were trimmed by 3 bases and 1 base, with 13 bases remaining between them. Germline-derived CDR1 and CDR2 are SGHRS and YFSETQ. The CDR3 is made up of 15 amino acids. The CDR3 sequence is CASSSMTGQNTEAFF. In DNA form, the CDR3 reads TGCGCCAGCAGCTCTATGACAGGACAGAACACTGAAGCTTTCTTT.

This clone appeared a few times. This sequence joins TRBV27 and TRBJ1-3; D might be TRBD1 (5 bases). CDR1 and CDR2 (germline): MNHEY, SMNVEV (reference sequence). This CDR3 contains 14 residues. The V end lost 0 bases, the J end lost 3 bases, and 6 bases lay between the germline ends. The CDR3: CASSLSGVGNTIYF. DNA for the CDR3: TGTGCCAGCAGTTTATCAGGGGTTGGAAACACCATATATTTT.

This sequence joins TRBV2 and TRBJ2-7; D perhaps matches TRBD2 (7 bases). The CDR3 is 18 residues long. The V end lost 2 bases, the J end lost 1 base, and 21 bases lay between the germline ends. The V gene's germline CDR1 is SNHLY and CDR2 FYNNEI. The CDR3 region is CASSETPLGGRRSYEQYF. As DNA, the CDR3 is TGTGCCAGCAGTGAAACCCCTCTGGGGGGGCGCCGTTCCTACGAGCAGTACTTC.

The chain joins TRBV19 to TRBJ2-3; D not resolved. With 7 bases removed from V and 0 bases from J, the gap between germline ends came to 11 bases. The CDR3 runs 14 residues. Looked up from germline, CDR1 is LNHDA and CDR2 is SQIVND (reference sequence). CDR3 sequence reads: CASTMSSSTDTQYF. As DNA, the CDR3 is TGTGCCAGTACCATGAGTTCTAGCACAGATACGCAGTATTTT.

CDR3 region: CASENPGQGVVNEQFF. In nucleotides, the CDR3 is TGTGCCAGCGAAAATCCGGGACAGGGGGTTGTTAATGAGCAGTTCTTC. The chain carries TRBV19 and TRBJ2-1; 11 nucleotides align to TRBD1. CDR1 is LNHDA, CDR2 SQIVND, per germline (reference sequence). The CDR3 runs to 16 residues. Losses at the gene ends were 9 bases for V and 7 bases for J; bases not matched to a gene: 14.

This clone has a single count. The chain joins TRBV7-6 to TRBJ2-2; the D is unclear. The V gene's germline CDR1 is SGHVS and CDR2 FNYEAQ. V lost 1 base, J lost 0 bases, and 9 bases lay in between. This CDR3 region has 16 residues. The CDR3 coding sequence is TGTGCCAGCAGCTTAGGGCCAGGCTCGAACACCGGGGAGCTGTTTTTT. Translation: CASSLGPGSNTGELFF. Based on the CDR3 plus reference TRBV7-6 and TRBJ2-2, the full variable domain is GAGVSQSPRYKVTKRGQDVALRCDPISGHVSLYWYRQALGQGPEFLTYFNYEAQQDKSGLPNDRFSAERPEGSISTLTIQRTEQRDSAMYRCASSLGPGSNTGELFFGEGSRLTVL.

J is TRBJ1-2 and V is TRBV18; a weak D match, TRBD1 (5 bases). The CDR3 length is 15 residues. Germline CDR1 and CDR2: KGHSH and LQKENI. The V end lost 3 bases, the J end lost 7 bases, and 18 bases lay between the germline ends. CDR3 sequence (DNA): TGTGCCAGCTCACCCTCGTCAGGGAAGGAGTCTGGCTACACCTTC. Protein product: CASSPSSGKESGYTF. Full variable domain (remainder filled in from reference TRBV18 and TRBJ1-2): NAGVMQNPRHLVRRRGQEARLRCSPMKGHSHVYWYRQLPEEGLKFMVYLQKENIIDESGMPKERFSAEFPKEGPSILRIQQVVRGDSAAYFCASSPSSGKESGYTFGSGTRLTVV.

V is TRBV28 and J is TRBJ2-2, with 8 positions matching TRBD2. Germline CDR1 reads MDHEN; CDR2 reads SYDVKM. The CDR3 runs 15 residues. J lost 4 bases, V lost 10 bases, and 11 bases had no gene match. The CDR3 spells CATQRGGRFTGELFF. The CDR3 DNA follows: TGTGCCACCCAACGGGGGGGCCGTTTCACCGGGGAGCTGTTTTTT.